This record looks at one T cell receptor (beta chain) sequence and its context. Which antigen it targets is not known. One base away there is no much larger clone; base qualities are not given. The cohort was made up of around 720 healthy bone marrow donors. At the time of sampling, every cohort member was nominally healthy, though immune exposures that went unrecorded were likely present. The donor was CMV seropositive and belonged to the group of more than 250 seropositive cohort members. Every donor gave a peripheral blood sample, and the peripheral blood mononuclear cells from that sample were used for TCR beta sequencing. Genomic DNA was extracted from the blood cell samples with the Qiagen DNeasy Blood Extraction Kit. The sample is drawn from a study of cytomegalovirus exposure and HLA in healthy donors (dated by TCRdb to about 2017). Context from the whole study: According to an earlier analysis of around 600 of the donors, about 180 million T cells yielded roughly 110 million unique TCR beta sequences and roughly 280 Gb of sequence data. Donor age, sex, ethnicity and CMV serostatus were compiled alongside the repertoire data. A later genetic analysis took genome-wide SNP genotypes for about three fifths of the 666 donors and used that subset as a discovery cohort. Several DR-DQ haplotypes were treated as single units for association and clustering because of strong linkage in the cohort. Rather than drawing on any new phenotypic data, the later analysis identified candidate immune exposures from TCR beta sequences and the way those sequences occurred across donors. The number of donors typed differed by locus, with 629-630 for A, B, C, DRB1 and DQB1, more than 500 for DQA1, approximately 570 for DPA1, and around 460 for DPB1. The study aimed to test whether cataloging public T cell receptors could reveal signatures of past pathogen exposure. HLA typing included class I and class II loci at four-digit resolution. A later analysis re-examined previously published TCR beta repertoires from just over 650 donors and added high-resolution HLA genotyping to investigate patterns of TCR occurrence. A separate validation cohort of over 95 different subjects was used in addition to the 666-subject first cohort. All discovery cohort repertoires had been generated on a single sequencing platform. About 280 gigabases of sequencing data and roughly 80 million unique TCR sequences made up an early release that covered 640 HLA-typed donors. Of the roughly 400 genotyped donors, more than 75% were placed in the genetic ancestry cluster associated with self-reported Caucasian donors. In an earlier analysis of several hundred of the donors, high-throughput TCR beta sequencing was used to judge whether each TCR beta V gene segment behaved as functional or pseudogenic. The study used immunosequencing to profile the T cell repertoires of approximately 690 subjects and linked those repertoires to cytomegalovirus serostatus. The study combined high-throughput TCR immunosequencing, statistical association of individual TCRs with disease status, and machine learning to predict cytomegalovirus infection status. Among some 400 genotyped donors of the cohort, an average of roughly 230,000 unique TCR beta nucleotide sequences was sequenced per donor, of which about 18% were non-productive.

Trimming at the junction amounts to 1 base on V and 1 base on J, and the germline ends lie 12 bases apart. From the cysteine up to the phenylalanine, the CDR3 has a length of 16 residues. The sequence is cut down to CDR3 DNA, 48 bases in frame from base 1. Sequences LNHNV (CDR1) and YYDKDF (CDR2) are obtained from the germline V gene (reference sequence). Libraries were constructed by the immunoSEQ multiplex PCR assay. For the multiplex PCR, a mixture combining 60 forward primers for TCR Vbeta segments and 13 reverse primers for TCR Jbeta segments was used. A multiplex PCR assay on genomic DNA amplified the CDR3 region of rearranged TCR beta genes. Amplified TCR beta libraries were sequenced as 87-base-pair reads on the Illumina HiSeq System. In the paper's pipeline: Across the 600 to 700 repertoires, a later analysis counted tens of millions of unique TCR beta chains, about 10 million of which were shared by at least two donors. Raw reads were error-corrected and collapsed into unique sequences with a nearest-neighbor algorithm that merged closely related sequences to remove PCR and sequencing errors. CDR3 sequences were aligned to IMGT reference sequences to assign V, D and J gene segments. For a sequence to be retained, at least a six-nucleotide match to both a V gene segment and a J gene segment was required. Rearrangements were called productive when the CDR3 lacked stop codons and stayed in frame with V and J; all others were non-productive. Following IMGT convention, CDR3 was defined as the stretch from the second conserved V-encoded cysteine up to the conserved J-encoded phenylalanine. Sequences without an unambiguous match to a single V gene segment were excluded from the earlier analysis of several hundred of the donors. An earlier analysis of around 600 of the donors classified V segments as functional when productive rearrangements were above 56.7% and as segregating when the standard deviation between donors was above 5%. A statistical classification framework was developed to diagnose cytomegalovirus status using the catalog of TCR beta chain sequences. In a later analysis, V and J genes were assigned by comparing TCR nucleotide sequences against IMGT/GENE-DB human TR gene sequences. In a later analysis, CDR3 sequences and most-parsimonious VDJ recombination scenarios were assigned using the TCRdist pipeline. In a later analysis, each TCR beta chain was defined by its CDR3 amino acid sequence together with its V-gene family, and reads without a unique V-gene family were excluded. As a way to deal with suspected cross-contamination and a sequencing artifact, a later analysis dropped hundreds of nucleotide sequences that were highly shared and had low generation probability. For each public chain, a later analysis derived a clonal expansion index from normalized ranks of inferred template counts within each repertoire. In a later analysis, generation probabilities were computed with a VDJ recombination model fitted to out-of-frame rearrangements, and the resulting probabilities were checked against IGoR. In a later analysis, TCR-TCR, TCR-HLA and TCR-CMV co-occurrence was scored with hypergeometric tests, and a repertoire-size bias correction was applied to TCR pairs. To estimate false discovery rates, a later analysis permuted the HLA or CMV assignments 20 times. A later analysis grouped co-occurring TCRs with DBSCAN, adding TCRdist sequence similarity when clustering within HLA-allele-positive subsets. Repertoires with fewer than 30,000 or more than 120,000 public chains, plus five repertoires with anomalous nucleotide sharing, were excluded from co-occurrence clustering. In TCRdb, the immuneACCESS table is reduced to in-frame sequences with V and J assigned. These tables do not hold every clone; where another copy was compared, an unresolved V gene accounts for under half, and the others remain unexplained. V and J calls and clone size are as listed in that table; D and trimming were resolved from the DNA. The table for this sample lists roughly 72,000 clones; around 77% of them were counted only once. The leading ten clones occupy around a fifth of the sample.

Overall study results and their limits: Because HLA typing was unavailable for some donors at each locus, only the typed subset was used in association tests. While some public TCRs were present in many individuals, most TCR sequences turned up only very rarely across donors. A later analysis found that TCR association rates varied across HLA loci, with DRB1 alleles showing the most associated TCRs and HLA-C alleles the fewest. The cohort was sequenced for TCR beta chains only, and without alpha or paired-chain data the features that could be detected were limited. When HLA alleles, especially DR and DQ, strongly co-occurred, attributing TCR associations to individual alleles was difficult. An association between a missense DCLRE1C variant and V-gene and J-gene trimming of TCR beta chains was found in a later genetic analysis and replicated in an independent cohort. The classifier was reported to diagnose cytomegalovirus status with high specificity and sensitivity in both the original and validation cohorts. A cluster of highly shared sequence variants was judged likely to represent a technical artifact of the sequencing pipeline. CMV serostatus was the only immune exposure information available for the cohort. It was suggested by the authors that the approach could potentially be generalized to other disease states and immunological phenotypes. Correlated functional status among segregating V segments might be attributable to linkage disequilibrium, but an unknown experimental factor could not be ruled out. The study gave a list of some 150 TCR beta chains associated with cytomegalovirus. In an earlier analysis of fewer than 750 of the donors, most TCR beta V segments were observed in productive rearrangements about 87% or about 30% of the time, broadly matching IMGT annotations. Some IMGT-functional V segments, including TRBV6-2 and TRBV6-3, could not be distinguished by the 87-base-pair reads and were therefore excluded. According to a later analysis, most CMV-associated TCR beta chains appeared to be HLA-restricted, and the HLA associations seemed to be driven largely by CMV exposure. In a later analysis, several top co-occurrence clusters were reported to appear linked to parvovirus B19, influenza, CMV and Epstein-Barr virus. Compared with the roughly 670-donor mean, donors in an Asian-associated ancestry cluster had fewer N-insertions in productive TCRs, according to a later genetic analysis. A further reported finding was that TCR beta sequences accurately predicted the HLA-A and HLA-B alleles for most subjects in the first cohort. Compared with equally common non-associated chains, HLA-associated TCR beta chains in a later analysis were more clonally expanded and had lower generation probabilities. In a later analysis, about 16,000 TCR beta sequences were associated with specific HLA alleles at a false discovery rate of 0.05. In vitro tests confirmed that a few of the cytomegalovirus-associated TCR beta chains recognize cytomegalovirus antigens. Roughly uniform sequencing depth across donors was assumed in presence/absence analyses, although this assumption may not hold. Over 15 rarely observed V segments, including chromosome 9 orphons, were excluded from the earlier analysis of about 600 of the donors because counts were too low.

Rearrangement joined TRBV15 to TRBJ2-3; the best D guess is TRBD2, with 6 bases matching. The clonotype comes from a woman aged 35 to 49 in good health and CMV-seropositive. The sample taken for sequencing was PBMCs. The CDR3 reads as follows: CATSRVGGVGTDTQYF. The nucleotide sequence is given as TGTGCCACCAGCAGAGTCGGGGGAGTGGGCACAGATACGCAGTATTTT.